A selection of T cell receptor beta chains follows, all from one sample in a study of PD-1 blockade in mismatch repair-deficient tumors. No antigen is known for these receptors. Sequencing used immunoSEQ multiplex PCR; TCRdb keeps in-frame clones, though not all of them. The sample lists about 14,000 clones; 80% to 85% were seen once. Sequencing was performed on cells cultured in vitro, taken from a patient treated with pembrolizumab. The receptors derive from an adult with mismatch repair-deficient cancer. The CDR3 runs from the conserved cysteine through the conserved F or W. D genes are given only for firm matches. The size entry is marked missing in some rows and otherwise reads once, few, many or a size class.

d_gene,abundance,j_gene,v_gene,CDR3aa,CDR3nt
-,-,TRBJ2-2,TRBV9,CASSPPVERGVTGELFF,TGTGCCAGCAGCCCCCCAGTGGAGAGGGGGGTCACCGGGGAGCTGTTTTTT
-,-,TRBJ2-1,TRBV9,CASSVDGNEQFF,TGTGCCAGCAGCGTAGATGGGAATGAGCAGTTCTTC
-,-,TRBJ2-1,TRBV21-1,CASSSLGLGEQFF,TGTGCCAGCAGCAGCCTGGGTTTGGGCGAGCAGTTCTTC
-,-,TRBJ2-1,TRBV6-5,CASSSRMGGEQFF,TGTGCCAGCAGTTCGCGAATGGGGGGTGAGCAGTTCTTC
TRBD2,-,TRBJ2-5,TRBV6-1,CASSELAGGPETQYF,TGTGCCAGCAGTGAACTAGCGGGAGGGCCAGAGACCCAGTACTTC
-,-,TRBJ2-7,TRBV11-2,CASSNYEQYF,TGTGCCAGCAGCAACTACGAGCAGTACTTC
-,-,TRBJ2-5,TRBV9,CASNLGGPGETQYF,TGTGCCAGCAACTTGGGGGGACCGGGAGAGACCCAGTACTTC
-,-,TRBJ2-7,TRBV6-6,CASSYAATQQYF,TGTGCCAGCAGTTACGCCGCGACACAGCAGTACTTC
TRBD1,-,TRBJ2-5,TRBV18,CASSPPGQGVLTQYF,TGTGCCAGCTCACCTCCGGGACAGGGTGTTTTGACCCAGTACTTC
TRBD2,-,TRBJ2-2,TRBV13,CASSHGLAGEGFPGELFF,TGTGCCAGCAGTCACGGACTAGCGGGAGAAGGCTTCCCCGGGGAGCTGTTTTTT
TRBD1,once,TRBJ2-2,TRBV5-1,CASSRTGVTGELFF,TGCGCCAGCAGTCGGACAGGGGTCACCGGGGAGCTGTTTTTT
-,few,TRBJ1-1,TRBV27,CASSLLAPEGVNTEAFF,TGTGCCAGCAGTTTATTAGCGCCTGAGGGGGTAAACACTGAAGCTTTCTTT
TRBD2,-,TRBJ2-1,TRBV29-1,CSVTSGASYNEQFF,TGCAGCGTCACCAGCGGGGCCTCCTACAATGAGCAGTTCTTC
-,medium-sized,TRBJ2-7,TRBV5-4,CASSLGQGKYEQYF,TGTGCCAGCAGCTTGGGGCAGGGGAAGTACGAGCAGTACTTC
-,-,TRBJ2-1,TRBV6-6,CASQGALRSSYNEQFF,TGTGCCAGCCAAGGGGCACTACGGAGCTCCTACAATGAGCAGTTCTTC
TRBD2,-,TRBJ2-1,TRBV5-1,CASSFRGGDNEQFF,TGCGCCAGCAGCTTCCGGGGGGGAGACAATGAGCAGTTCTTC
TRBD2,-,TRBJ2-1,TRBV5-4,CASSPSGRVYNEQFF,TGTGCCAGCAGCCCGAGCGGGAGGGTCTACAATGAGCAGTTCTTC
-,-,TRBJ1-1,TRBV21-1,CASSKGGGEAFF,TGTGCCAGCAGCAAAGGAGGGGGAGAAGCTTTCTTT
-,-,TRBJ1-2,TRBV5-5,CASSLRDPRNYGYTF,TGTGCCAGCAGCCTCCGGGACCCCCGTAACTATGGCTACACCTTC
-,-,TRBJ2-7,TRBV7-6,CASATSWETYEQYF,TGTGCCAGTGCGACCTCGTGGGAAACCTACGAGCAGTACTTC
-,few,TRBJ1-2,TRBV10-3,CAISESNLIYGYTF,TGTGCCATCAGTGAGTCGAATCTAATCTATGGCTACACCTTC
TRBD2,-,TRBJ2-7,TRBV30,CACRLAGSSYEQYF,TGTGCCTGCCGACTAGCGGGCAGCTCCTACGAGCAGTACTTC
TRBD1,-,TRBJ1-2,TRBV18,CASSPPDRVSGYTF,TGTGCCAGCTCACCACCGGACAGGGTTAGTGGCTACACCTTC
-,-,TRBJ1-5,TRBV7-8,CASSLRQVRQPQHF,TGTGCCAGCAGCTTACGGCAGGTTAGGCAGCCCCAGCATTTT
-,-,TRBJ2-3,TRBV5-1,CASSFLTRTDTQYF,TGCGCCAGCAGCTTCCTCACCCGCACAGATACGCAGTATTTT
-,-,TRBJ2-1,TRBV5-6,CASSITRQTYNEQFF,TGTGCCAGCAGCATAACTAGGCAGACCTACAATGAGCAGTTCTTC